The T cell receptor beta chain described here comes from a study of blood T cell repertoires in COVID-19. This CDR3 is built from 14 residues. CDR1 LNHDA and CDR2 SQIVND come from the germline V gene (reference sequence). With V trimmed by 5 bases and J by 8 bases, 10 bases remained unmatched. The authors' processing: The authors estimated nucleated cell counts from reference gene primer amplification. The method was immunoSEQ multiplex PCR; TCRdb's version includes in-frame clones alone and lacks a portion of them. Clone size and the V and J calls come from that table; the DNA yielded D and trimming. This repertoire shows roughly 84,000 clones, approximately 80% found once; its top ten account for roughly 15%.

The TCR was taken from an elderly woman with acute or convalescent COVID-19. What was sequenced was peripheral blood. This rearrangement joins TRBV19 to TRBJ2-3; TRBD2 aligns across 7 bases. The DNA of the CDR3 is TGTGCCAGTAGTCCGGGGACCGGGGGGAGTACGCAGTATTTT. Amino acids: CASSPGTGGSTQYF. Complete variable domain (other parts from reference TRBV19 and TRBJ2-3): DGGITQSPKYLFRKEGQNVTLSCEQNLNHDAMYWYRQDPGQGLRLIYYSQIVNDFQKGDIAEGYSVSREKKESFPLTVTSAQKNPTAFYLCASSPGTGGSTQYFGPGTRLTVL.